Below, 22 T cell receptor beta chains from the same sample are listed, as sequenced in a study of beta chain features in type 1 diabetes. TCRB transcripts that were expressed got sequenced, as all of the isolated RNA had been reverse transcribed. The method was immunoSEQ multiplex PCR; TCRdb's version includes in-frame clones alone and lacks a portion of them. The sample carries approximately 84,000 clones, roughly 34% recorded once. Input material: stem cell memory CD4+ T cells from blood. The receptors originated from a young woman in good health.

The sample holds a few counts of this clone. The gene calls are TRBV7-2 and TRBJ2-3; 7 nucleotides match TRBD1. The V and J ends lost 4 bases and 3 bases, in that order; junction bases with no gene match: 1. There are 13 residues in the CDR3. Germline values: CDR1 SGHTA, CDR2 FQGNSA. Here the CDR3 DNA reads TGTGCCAGCAGCTCACAGGGGACAGATACGCAGTATTTT. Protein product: CASSSQGTDTQYF.

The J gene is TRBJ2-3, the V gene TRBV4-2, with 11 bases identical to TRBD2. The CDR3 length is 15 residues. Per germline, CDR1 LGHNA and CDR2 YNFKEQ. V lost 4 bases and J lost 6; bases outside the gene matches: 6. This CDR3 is CASSPSGGKGDTQYF. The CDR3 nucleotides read TGTGCCAGCAGCCCTAGCGGGGGGAAGGGGGATACGCAGTATTTT.

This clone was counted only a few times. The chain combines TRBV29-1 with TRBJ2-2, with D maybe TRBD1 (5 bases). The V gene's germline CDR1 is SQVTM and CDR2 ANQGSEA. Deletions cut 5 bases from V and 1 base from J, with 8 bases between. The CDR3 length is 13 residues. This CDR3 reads CSVPGQNTGELFF. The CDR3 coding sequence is TGCAGCGTTCCCGGACAGAACACCGGGGAGCTGTTTTTT.

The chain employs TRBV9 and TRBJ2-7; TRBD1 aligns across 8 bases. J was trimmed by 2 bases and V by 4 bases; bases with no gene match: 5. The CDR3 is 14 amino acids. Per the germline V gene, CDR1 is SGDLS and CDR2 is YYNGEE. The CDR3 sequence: CASSSGTGTYEQYF. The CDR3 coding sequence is TGTGCCAGCAGCTCCGGGACAGGAACCTACGAGCAGTACTTC.

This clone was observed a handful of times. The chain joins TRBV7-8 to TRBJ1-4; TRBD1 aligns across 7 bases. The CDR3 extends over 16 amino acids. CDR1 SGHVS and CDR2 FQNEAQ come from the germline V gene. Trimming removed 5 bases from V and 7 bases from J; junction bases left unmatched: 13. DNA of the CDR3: TGTGCCAGCAGCCAAGGACGACAGGGTTCGGGTGAAAAACTGTTTTTT. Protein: CASSQGRQGSGEKLFF.

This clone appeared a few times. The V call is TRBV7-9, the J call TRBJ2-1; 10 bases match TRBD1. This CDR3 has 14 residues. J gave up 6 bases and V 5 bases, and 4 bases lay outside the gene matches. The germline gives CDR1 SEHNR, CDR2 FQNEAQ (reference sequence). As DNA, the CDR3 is TGTGCCAGCAGCCCTCGGACAGGGGGCAATGAGCAGTTCTTC. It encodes CASSPRTGGNEQFF.

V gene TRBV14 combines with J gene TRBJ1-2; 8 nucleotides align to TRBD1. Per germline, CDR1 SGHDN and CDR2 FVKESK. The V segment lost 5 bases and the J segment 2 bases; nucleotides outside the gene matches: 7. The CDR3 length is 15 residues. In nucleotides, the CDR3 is TGTGCCAGCAGCTTTGCAGGGGGCGTGAACTATGGCTACACCTTC. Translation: CASSFAGGVNYGYTF.

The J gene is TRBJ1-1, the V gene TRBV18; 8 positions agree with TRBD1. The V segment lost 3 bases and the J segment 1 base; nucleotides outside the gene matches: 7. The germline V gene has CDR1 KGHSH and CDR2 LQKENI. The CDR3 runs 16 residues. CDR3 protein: CASSPPDRGSNTEAFF. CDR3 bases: TGTGCCAGCTCACCCCCAGACAGGGGTTCGAACACTGAAGCTTTCTTT.

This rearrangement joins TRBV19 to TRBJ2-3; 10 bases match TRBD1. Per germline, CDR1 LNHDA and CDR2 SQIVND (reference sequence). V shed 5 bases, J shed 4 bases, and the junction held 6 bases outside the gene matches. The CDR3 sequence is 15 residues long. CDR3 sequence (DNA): TGTGCCAGTAGTCCCGGGACAGGGGATGCAGATACGCAGTATTTT. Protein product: CASSPGTGDADTQYF.

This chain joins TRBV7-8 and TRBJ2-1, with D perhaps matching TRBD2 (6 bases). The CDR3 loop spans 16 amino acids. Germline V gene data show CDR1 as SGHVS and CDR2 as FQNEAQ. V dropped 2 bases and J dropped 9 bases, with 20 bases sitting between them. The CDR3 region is CASSLPRARLGGEQFF. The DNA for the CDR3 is TGTGCCAGCAGCTTACCCCGGGCTCGGCTGGGGGGTGAGCAGTTCTTC.

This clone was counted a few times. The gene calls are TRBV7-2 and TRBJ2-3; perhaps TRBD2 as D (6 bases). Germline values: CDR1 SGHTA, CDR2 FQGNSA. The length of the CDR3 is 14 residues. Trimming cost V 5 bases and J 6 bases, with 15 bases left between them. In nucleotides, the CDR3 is TGTGCCAGCAGCAGAACTAGCCGGCGGGATACGCAGTATTTT. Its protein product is CASSRTSRRDTQYF.

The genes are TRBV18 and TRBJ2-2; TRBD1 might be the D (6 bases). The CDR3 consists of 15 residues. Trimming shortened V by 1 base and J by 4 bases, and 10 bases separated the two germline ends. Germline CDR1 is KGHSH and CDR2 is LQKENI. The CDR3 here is CASSPREDSTGELFF. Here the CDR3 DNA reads TGTGCCAGCTCACCACGTGAGGACAGCACCGGGGAGCTGTTTTTT.

Here the CDR3 reads CASGDRASGGQETQYF. CDR3 in DNA: TGTGCCAGCGGAGATAGGGCTAGCGGGGGCCAAGAGACCCAGTACTTC. The chain has TRBV6-6 and TRBJ2-5; 10 bases are shared with TRBD2. Germline CDR1 MNHNY, CDR2 SVGAGI (reference sequence). The trim removed 8 bases at V and 1 base at J, leaving 10 bases unmatched. The CDR3 loop spans 16 amino acids.

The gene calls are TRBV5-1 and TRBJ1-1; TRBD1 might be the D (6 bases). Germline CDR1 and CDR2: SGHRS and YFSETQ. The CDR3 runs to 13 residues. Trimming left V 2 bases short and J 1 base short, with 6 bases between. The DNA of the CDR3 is TGCGCCAGCAGCTTAGGGGGGAACACTGAAGCTTTCTTT. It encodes CASSLGGNTEAFF.

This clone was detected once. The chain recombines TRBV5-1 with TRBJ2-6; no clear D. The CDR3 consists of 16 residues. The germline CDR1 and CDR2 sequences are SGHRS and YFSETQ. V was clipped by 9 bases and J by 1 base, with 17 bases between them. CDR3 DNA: TGCGCCACCTCCCCCTCCGGTACGTCTGGGGCCAACGTCCTGACTTTC. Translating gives CATSPSGTSGANVLTF.

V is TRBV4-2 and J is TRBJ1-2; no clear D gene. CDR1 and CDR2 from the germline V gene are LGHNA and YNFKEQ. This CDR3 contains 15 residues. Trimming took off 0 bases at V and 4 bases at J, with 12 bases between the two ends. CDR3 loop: CASSQDYGGVYGYTF. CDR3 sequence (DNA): TGTGCCAGCAGCCAAGACTATGGCGGAGTCTATGGCTACACCTTC.

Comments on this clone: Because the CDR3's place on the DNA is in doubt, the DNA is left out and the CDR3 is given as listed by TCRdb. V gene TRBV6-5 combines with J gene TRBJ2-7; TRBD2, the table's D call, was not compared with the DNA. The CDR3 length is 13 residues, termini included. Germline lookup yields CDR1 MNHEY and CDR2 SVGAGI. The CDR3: CASTVAGGTNTYF.

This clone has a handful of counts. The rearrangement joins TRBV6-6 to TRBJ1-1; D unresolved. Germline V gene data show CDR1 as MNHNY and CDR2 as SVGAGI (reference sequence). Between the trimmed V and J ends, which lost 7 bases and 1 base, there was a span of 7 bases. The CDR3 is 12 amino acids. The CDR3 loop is CASTEGNTEAFF. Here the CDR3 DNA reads TGTGCCAGCACCGAGGGGAACACTGAAGCTTTCTTT.

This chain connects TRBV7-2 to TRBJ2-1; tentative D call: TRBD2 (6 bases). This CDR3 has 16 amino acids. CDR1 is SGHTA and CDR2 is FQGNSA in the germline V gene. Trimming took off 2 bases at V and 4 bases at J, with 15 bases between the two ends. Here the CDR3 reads CASSLSISGPYNEQFF. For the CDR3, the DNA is TGTGCCAGCAGCTTAAGTATTAGCGGCCCTTACAATGAGCAGTTCTTC.

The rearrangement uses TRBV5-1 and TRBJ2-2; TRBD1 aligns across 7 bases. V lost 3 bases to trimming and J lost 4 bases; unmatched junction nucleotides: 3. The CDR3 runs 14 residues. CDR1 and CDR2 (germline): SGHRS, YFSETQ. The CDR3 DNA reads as TGCGCCAGCAGCTCTACAGGGGTCACCGGGGAGCTGTTTTTT. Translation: CASSSTGVTGELFF.

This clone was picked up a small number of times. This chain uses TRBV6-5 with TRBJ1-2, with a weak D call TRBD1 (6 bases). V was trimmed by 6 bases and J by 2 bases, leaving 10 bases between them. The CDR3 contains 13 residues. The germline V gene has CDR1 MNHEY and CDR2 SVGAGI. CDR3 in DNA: TGTGCCAGCAGCCCAGGACAGAACTATGGCTACACCTTC. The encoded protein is CASSPGQNYGYTF.

The CDR3 protein is CASSVGGSTYTDTQYF. CDR3 DNA: TGTGCCAGCAGCGTAGGAGGGAGCACCTACACAGATACGCAGTATTTT. This chain uses TRBV9 with TRBJ2-3; a weak D match, TRBD2 (5 bases). Germline lookup yields CDR1 SGDLS and CDR2 YYNGEE. CDR3 length: 16 residues. V shed 0 bases and J shed 2 bases, with 13 bases lying between them. The variable domain in full, with the rest retrieved from reference TRBV9 and TRBJ2-3, is DSGVTQTPKHLITATGQRVTLRCSPRSGDLSVYWYQQSLDQGLQFLIQYYNGEERAKGNILERFSAQQFPDLHSELNLSSLELGDSALYFCASSVGGSTYTDTQYFGPGTRLTVL.